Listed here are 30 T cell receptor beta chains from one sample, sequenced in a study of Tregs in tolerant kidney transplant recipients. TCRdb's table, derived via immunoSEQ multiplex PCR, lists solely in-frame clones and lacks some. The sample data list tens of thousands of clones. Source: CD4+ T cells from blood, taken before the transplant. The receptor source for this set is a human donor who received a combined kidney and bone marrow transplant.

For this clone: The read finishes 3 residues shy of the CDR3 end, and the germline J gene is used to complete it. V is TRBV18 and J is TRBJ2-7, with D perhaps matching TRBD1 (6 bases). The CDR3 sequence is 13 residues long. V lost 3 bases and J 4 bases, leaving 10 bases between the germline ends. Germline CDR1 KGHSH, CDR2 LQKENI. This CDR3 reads CASSPGDNYEQYF. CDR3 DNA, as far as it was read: TGTGCCAGCTCACCGGGGGACAATTACGAG.

The CDR3 protein is CSARDPRAMRTDTQYF. The part of the CDR3 DNA that was read is TGCAGTGCTAGAGATCCTAGAGCCATGCGGACAGATACG. This chain connects TRBV20-1 to TRBJ2-3; D is unclear. Coverage ceases 3 residues before the CDR3 finishes, and the germline J gene fills in the end. V was trimmed by 0 bases and J by 3 bases, leaving 16 bases between them. The V gene's germline CDR1 is DFQATT and CDR2 SNEGSKA (reference sequence). The CDR3 has 16 amino acids.

The CDR3 region is CASSERGSGNGYTF. CDR3 DNA, as far as it was read: TGTGCCAGCAGTGAAAGGGGATCTGGGAATGGC. The rearrangement links TRBV6-1 to TRBJ1-2; D perhaps matches TRBD1 (5 bases). The CDR3 end lies 3 residues beyond the end of the read and is filled in from the germline J gene. CDR3 length: 14 amino acids. Per the germline V gene, CDR1 is MNHNS and CDR2 is SASEGT. Trimming removed 2 bases at V and 6 bases at J, with 13 bases between.

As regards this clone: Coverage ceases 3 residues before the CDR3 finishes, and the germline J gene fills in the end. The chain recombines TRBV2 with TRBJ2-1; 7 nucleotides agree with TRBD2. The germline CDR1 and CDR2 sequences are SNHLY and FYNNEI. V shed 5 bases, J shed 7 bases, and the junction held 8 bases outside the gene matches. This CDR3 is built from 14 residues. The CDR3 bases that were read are TGTGCCAGCAGTCTTACTAGCGTTCGGAATGAG. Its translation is CASSLTSVRNE. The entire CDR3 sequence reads CASSLTSVRNEQFF.

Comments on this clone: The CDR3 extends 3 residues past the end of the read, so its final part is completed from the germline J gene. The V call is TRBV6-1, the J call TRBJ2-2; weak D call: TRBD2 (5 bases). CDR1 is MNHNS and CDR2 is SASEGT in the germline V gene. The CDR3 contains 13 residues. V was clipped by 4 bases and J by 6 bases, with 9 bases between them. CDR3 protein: CASSVPSSGELFF. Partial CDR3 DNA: TGTGCCAGCAGTGTTCCTAGCTCCGGGGAG.

The CDR3 is CAWSVRSGSRSSYNEQFF. Partial CDR3 DNA: TGTGCCTGGAGTGTACGGAGCGGGAGCCGGAGCTCCTACAATGAG. The chain employs TRBV30 and TRBJ2-1, with TRBD2 identical over 8 bases. The CDR3 end falls 3 residues outside the read, so it is completed with the germline J gene. Germline V gene data show CDR1 as GTSNPN and CDR2 as SVGIG (reference sequence). CDR3 size: 18 residues. V gave up 0 bases and J gave up 0 bases; unmatched junction bases: 10.

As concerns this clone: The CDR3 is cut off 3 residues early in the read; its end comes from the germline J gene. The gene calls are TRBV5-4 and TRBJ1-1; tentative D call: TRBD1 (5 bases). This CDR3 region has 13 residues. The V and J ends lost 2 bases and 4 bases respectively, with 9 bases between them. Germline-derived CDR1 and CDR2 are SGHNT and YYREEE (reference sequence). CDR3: CASSLQEGTEAFF. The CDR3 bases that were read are TGTGCCAGCAGCTTACAGGAGGGCACTGAA.

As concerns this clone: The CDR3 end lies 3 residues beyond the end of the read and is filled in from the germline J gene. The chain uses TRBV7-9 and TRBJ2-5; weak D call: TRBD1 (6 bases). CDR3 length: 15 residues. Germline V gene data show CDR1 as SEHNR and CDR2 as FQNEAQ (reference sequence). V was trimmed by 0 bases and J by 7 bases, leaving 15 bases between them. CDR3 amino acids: CASSLARGGYGTQYF. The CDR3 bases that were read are TGTGCCAGCAGCTTAGCCCGAGGGGGTTACGGGACC.

Incomplete CDR3 DNA: TGTGCCAGTAGTCGGACTAGCGGGTCCTACAATGAG. This sequence encodes CASSRTSGSYNE. The whole CDR3 sequence reads CASSRTSGSYNEQFF. This chain connects TRBV19 to TRBJ2-1; 11 bases map to TRBD2. The read is 3 residues too short to cover the CDR3 end, so that end is filled in from the germline J gene. The J segment lost 1 base and the V segment lost 5 bases, leaving 1 base of the junction unmatched. CDR1 and CDR2 from the germline V gene are LNHDA and SQIVND (reference sequence). The CDR3 length is 15 residues.

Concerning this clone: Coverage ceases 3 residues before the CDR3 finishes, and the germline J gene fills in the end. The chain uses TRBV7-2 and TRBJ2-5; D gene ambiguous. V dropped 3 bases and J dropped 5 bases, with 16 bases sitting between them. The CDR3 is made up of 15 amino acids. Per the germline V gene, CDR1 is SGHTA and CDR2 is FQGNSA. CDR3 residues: CASSLRPTPGETQYF. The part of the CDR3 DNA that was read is TGTGCCAGCAGCTTGAGACCAACCCCCGGGGAGACC.

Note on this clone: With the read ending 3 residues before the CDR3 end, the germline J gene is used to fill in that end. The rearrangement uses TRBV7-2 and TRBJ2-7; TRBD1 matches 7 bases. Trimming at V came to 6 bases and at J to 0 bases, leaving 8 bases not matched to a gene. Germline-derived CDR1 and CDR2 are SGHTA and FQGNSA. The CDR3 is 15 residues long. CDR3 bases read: TGTGCCAGCAGGCCCTCCGGGACAGTCTCCTACGAG. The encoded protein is CASRPSGTVSYE. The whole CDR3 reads CASRPSGTVSYEQYF.

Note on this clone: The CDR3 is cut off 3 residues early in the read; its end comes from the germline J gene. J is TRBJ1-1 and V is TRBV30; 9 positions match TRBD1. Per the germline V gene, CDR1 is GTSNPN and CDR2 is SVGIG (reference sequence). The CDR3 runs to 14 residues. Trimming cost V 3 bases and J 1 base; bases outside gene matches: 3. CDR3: CAWRRDRANTEAFF. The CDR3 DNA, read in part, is TGTGCCTGGAGGAGGGACAGGGCGAACACTGAA.

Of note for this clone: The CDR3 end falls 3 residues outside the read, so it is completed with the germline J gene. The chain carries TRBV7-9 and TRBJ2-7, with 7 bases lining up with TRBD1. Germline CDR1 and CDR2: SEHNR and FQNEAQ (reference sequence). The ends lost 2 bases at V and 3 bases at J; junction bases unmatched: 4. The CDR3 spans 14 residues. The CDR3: CASSLTGEIYEQYF. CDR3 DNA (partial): TGTGCCAGCAGCTTAACAGGGGAGATCTACGAG. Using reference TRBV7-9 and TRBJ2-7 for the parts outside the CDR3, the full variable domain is DTGVSQNPRHKITKRGQNVTFRCDPISEHNRLYWYRQTLGQGPEFLTYFQNEAQLEKSRLLSDRFSAERPKGSFSTLEIQRTEQGDSAMYLCASSLTGEIYEQYFGPGTRLTVT.

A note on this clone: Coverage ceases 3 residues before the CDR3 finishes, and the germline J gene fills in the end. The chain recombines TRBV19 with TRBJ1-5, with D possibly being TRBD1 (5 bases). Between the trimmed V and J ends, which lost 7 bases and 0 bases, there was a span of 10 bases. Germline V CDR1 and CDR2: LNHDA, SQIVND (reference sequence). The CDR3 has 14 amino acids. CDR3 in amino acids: CASTQGGSNQPQHF. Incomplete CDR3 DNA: TGTGCCAGTACCCAGGGAGGTAGCAATCAGCCC. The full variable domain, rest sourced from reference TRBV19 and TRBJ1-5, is DGGITQSPKYLFRKEGQNVTLSCEQNLNHDAMYWYRQDPGQGLRLIYYSQIVNDFQKGDIAEGYSVSREKKESFPLTVTSAQKNPTAFYLCASTQGGSNQPQHFGDGTRLSIL.

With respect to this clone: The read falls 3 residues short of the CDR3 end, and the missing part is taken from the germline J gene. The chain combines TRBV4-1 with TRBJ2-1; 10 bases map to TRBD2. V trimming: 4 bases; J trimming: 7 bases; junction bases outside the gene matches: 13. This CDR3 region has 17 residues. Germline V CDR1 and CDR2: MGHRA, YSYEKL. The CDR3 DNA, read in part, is TGCGCCAGCAGCCCGACCGGGCGGGGACTAGCGAGAAATGAG. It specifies CASSPTGRGLARNE. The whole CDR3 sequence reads CASSPTGRGLARNEQFF.

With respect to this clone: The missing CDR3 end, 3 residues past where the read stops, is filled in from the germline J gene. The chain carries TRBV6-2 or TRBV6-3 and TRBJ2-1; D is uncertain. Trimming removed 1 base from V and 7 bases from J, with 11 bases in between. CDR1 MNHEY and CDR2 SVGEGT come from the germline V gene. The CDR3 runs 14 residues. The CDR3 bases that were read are TGTGCCAGCAGTTACTTACGGGTGAGAAATGAG. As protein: CASSYLRVRNE. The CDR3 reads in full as CASSYLRVRNEQFF.

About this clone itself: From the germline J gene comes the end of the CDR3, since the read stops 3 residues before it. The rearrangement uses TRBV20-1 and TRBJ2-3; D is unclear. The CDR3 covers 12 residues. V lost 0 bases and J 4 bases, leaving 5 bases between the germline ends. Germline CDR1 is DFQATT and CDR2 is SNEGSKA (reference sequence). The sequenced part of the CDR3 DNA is TGCAGTGCTAGAGATCAATCAGATACG. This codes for CSARDQSDT. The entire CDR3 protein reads CSARDQSDTQYF.

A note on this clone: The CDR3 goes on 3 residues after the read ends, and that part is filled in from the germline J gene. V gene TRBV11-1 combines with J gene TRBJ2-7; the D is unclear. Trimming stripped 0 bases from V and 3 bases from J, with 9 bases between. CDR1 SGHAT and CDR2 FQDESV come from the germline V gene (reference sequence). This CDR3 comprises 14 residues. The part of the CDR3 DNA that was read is TGTGCCAGCAGCTTAGCGCCTGGCTTCTACGAG. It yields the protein CASSLAPGFYE. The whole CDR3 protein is CASSLAPGFYEQYF.

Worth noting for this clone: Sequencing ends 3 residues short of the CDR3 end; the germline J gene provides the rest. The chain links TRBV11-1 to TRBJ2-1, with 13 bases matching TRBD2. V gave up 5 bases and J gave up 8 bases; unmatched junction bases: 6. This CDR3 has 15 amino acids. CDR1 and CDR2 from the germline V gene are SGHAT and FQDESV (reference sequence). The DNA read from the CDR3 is TGTGCCAGCAGCCTAGGACTAGCGGGAGTCGATGAG. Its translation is CASSLGLAGVDE. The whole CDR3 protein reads CASSLGLAGVDEQFF.

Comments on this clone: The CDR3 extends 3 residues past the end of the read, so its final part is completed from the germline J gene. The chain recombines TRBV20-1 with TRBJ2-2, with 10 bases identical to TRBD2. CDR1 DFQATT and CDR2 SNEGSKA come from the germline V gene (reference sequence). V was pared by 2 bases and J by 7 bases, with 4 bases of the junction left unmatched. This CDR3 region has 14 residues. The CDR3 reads CSARTSGISGELFF. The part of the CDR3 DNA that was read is TGCAGTGCTAGAACTAGCGGGATAAGCGGGGAG.

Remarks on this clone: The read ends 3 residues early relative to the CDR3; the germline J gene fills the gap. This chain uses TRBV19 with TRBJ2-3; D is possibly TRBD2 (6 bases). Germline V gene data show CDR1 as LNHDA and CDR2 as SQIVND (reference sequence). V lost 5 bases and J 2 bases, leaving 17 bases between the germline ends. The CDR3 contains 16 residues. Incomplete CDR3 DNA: TGTGCCAGTAGTCAACGGGACTCCCGGCTCACAGATACG. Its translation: CASSQRDSRLTDT. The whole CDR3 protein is CASSQRDSRLTDTQYF.

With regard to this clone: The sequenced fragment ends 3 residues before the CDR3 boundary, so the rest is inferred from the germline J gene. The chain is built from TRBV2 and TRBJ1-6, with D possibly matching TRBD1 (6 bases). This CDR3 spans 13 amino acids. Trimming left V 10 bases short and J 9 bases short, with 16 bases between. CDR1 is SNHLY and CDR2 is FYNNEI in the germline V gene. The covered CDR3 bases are TGTGCCACGAGCAGGGGTGAAGGTTCACCC. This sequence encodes CATSRGEGSP. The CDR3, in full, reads CATSRGEGSPLHF.

The CDR3 region is CSASLAGTGGVNEQFF. Incomplete CDR3 DNA: TGCAGTGCTAGCCTCGCCGGGACAGGGGGCGTAAATGAG. The chain employs TRBV20-1 and TRBJ2-1, with TRBD1 identical over 12 bases. From the germline J gene comes the end of the CDR3, since the read stops 3 residues before it. Germline-derived CDR1 and CDR2 are DFQATT and SNEGSKA (reference sequence). The V gene end was trimmed by 3 bases and the J gene end by 7 bases; junction bases not matched to a gene: 10. The CDR3 consists of 16 residues.

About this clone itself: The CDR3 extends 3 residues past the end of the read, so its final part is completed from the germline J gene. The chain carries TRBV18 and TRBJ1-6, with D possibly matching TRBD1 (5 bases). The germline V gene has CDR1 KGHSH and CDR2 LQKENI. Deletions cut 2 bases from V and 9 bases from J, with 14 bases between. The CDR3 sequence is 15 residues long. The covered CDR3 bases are TGTGCCAGCTCACCATCCGGGACTAACATTTCACCC. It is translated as CASSPSGTNISP. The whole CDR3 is CASSPSGTNISPLHF.

The CDR3 loop reads CASSSNRGTNYGYTF. The sequenced part of the CDR3 DNA is TGCGCCAGCAGCTCGAACAGGGGGACTAACTATGGC. V usage is TRBV5-1 and J usage is TRBJ1-2; TRBD1 matches at 8 bases. The read stops 3 residues short of the end of the CDR3; the missing end is completed from the germline J gene. CDR3 length: 15 amino acids. J was trimmed by 0 bases and V by 3 bases; bases with no gene match: 4. Looked up from germline, CDR1 is SGHRS and CDR2 is YFSETQ. Drawing the rest from reference TRBV5-1 and TRBJ1-2, the complete variable domain is KAGVTQTPRYLIKTRGQQVTLSCSPISGHRSVSWYQQTPGQGLQFLFEYFSETQRNKGNFPGRFSGRQFSNSRSEMNVSTLELGDSALYLCASSSNRGTNYGYTFGSGTRLTVV.

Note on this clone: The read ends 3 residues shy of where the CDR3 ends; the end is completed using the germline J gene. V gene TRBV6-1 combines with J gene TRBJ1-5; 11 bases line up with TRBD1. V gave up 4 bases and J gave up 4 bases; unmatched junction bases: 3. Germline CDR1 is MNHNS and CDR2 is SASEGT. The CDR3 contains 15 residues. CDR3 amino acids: CASSGGQGGNQPQHF. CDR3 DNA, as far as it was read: TGTGCCAGCAGTGGGGGACAGGGGGGGAATCAGCCC.

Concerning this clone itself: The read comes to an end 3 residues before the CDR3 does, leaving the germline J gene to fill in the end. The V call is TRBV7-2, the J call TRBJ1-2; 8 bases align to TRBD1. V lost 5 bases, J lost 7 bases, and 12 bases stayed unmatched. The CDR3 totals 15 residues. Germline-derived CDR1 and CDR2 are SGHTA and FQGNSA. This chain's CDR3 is CASSPGTGDYVGYTF. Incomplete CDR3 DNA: TGTGCCAGCAGCCCTGGGACAGGCGACTATGTTGGC.

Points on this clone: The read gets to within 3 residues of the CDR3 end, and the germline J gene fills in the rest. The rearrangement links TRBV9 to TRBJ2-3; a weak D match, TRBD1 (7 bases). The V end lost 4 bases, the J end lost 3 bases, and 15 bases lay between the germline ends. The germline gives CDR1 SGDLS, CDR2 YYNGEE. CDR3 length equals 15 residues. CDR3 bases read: TGTGCCAGCAGCCAGGGGGGACAGTTAACAGATACG. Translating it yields CASSQGGQLTDT. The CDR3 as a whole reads CASSQGGQLTDTQYF.

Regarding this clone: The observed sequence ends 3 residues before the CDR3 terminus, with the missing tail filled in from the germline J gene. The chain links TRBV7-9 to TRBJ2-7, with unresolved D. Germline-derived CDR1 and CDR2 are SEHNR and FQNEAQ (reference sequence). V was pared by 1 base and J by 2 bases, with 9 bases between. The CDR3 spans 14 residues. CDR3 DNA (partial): TGTGCCAGCAGCTTAGTTCGCAGGCCCTACGAG. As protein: CASSLVRRPYE. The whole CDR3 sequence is CASSLVRRPYEQYF. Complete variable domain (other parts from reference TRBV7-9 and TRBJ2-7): DTGVSQNPRHKITKRGQNVTFRCDPISEHNRLYWYRQTLGQGPEFLTYFQNEAQLEKSRLLSDRFSAERPKGSFSTLEIQRTEQGDSAMYLCASSLVRRPYEQYFGPGTRLTVT.

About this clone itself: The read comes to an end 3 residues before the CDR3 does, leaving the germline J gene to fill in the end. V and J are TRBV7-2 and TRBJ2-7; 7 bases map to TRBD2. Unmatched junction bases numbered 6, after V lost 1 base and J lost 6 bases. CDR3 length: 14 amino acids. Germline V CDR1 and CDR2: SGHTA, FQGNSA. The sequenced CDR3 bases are TGTGCCAGCAGCTTAGATGGCGGGGGTGGCGAG. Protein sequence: CASSLDGGGGE. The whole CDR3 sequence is CASSLDGGGGEQYF.